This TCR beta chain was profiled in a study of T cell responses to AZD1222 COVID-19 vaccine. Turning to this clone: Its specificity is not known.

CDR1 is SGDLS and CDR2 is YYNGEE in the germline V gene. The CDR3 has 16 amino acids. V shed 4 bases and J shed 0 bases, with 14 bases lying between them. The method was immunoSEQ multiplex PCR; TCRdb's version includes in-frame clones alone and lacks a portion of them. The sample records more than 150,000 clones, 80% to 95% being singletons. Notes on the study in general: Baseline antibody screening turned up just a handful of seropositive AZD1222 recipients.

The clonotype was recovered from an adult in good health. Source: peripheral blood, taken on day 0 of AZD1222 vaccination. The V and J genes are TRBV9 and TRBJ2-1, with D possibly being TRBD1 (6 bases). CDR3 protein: CASSYRQASSYNEQFF. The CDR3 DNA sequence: TGTGCCAGCAGCTACCGACAGGCTAGCTCCTACAATGAGCAGTTCTTC.